The source of this TCR beta chain is a study of OX40 agonist ivuxolimab in advanced cancers. Trimming at V came to 3 bases and at J to 0 bases, leaving 4 bases not matched to a gene. From germline, CDR1 is KGHSH and CDR2 LQKENI. The CDR3 runs 16 residues. Sequenced by immunoSEQ multiplex PCR; TCRdb stores in-frame clones only, minus some. There are fewer than 75,000 clones in the sample; 88% occur only once, and 0.67% lies in the top ten. Sequenced material: CD4+ or CD8+ T cells sorted from blood, taken in a trial of the OX40 agonist ivuxolimab. This TCR came from an adult with an advanced solid tumor such as melanoma, head and neck, liver or kidney cancer. The V gene is TRBV18, the J gene TRBJ2-3; TRBD1 aligns across 9 bases. The CDR3 bases are TGTGCCAGCTCACCCCCCGGGACAGGGAGCACAGATACGCAGTATTTT. Its translation: CASSPPGTGSTDTQYF.